These 14 T cell receptor beta chains were sequenced from one sample in a study of blood T cells in healthy people across ages. With a J-beta primer mix and a sample-barcoded 5' primer, a second PCR ran about 7 to 12 cycles. TCRdb reprocessed the 5' RACE reads with MiXCR, giving one entry per CDR3 protein. The repertoire holds about 1.5 million distinct CDR3 sequences, with about 42% as singletons. The sequenced sample consisted of blood. These receptors all come from a woman between 18 and 29 years old in good health.

CDR3 in DNA: TGCGCCAGCAGCCCTGCGGGGGGCCGTACAAAAGAGCAGTTCTTC. Its translation: CASSPAGGRTKEQFF. The chain carries TRBV5-1 and TRBJ2-1, with TRBD2 matching 8 bases. The ends lost 4 bases at V and 10 bases at J; junction bases unmatched: 13. The V gene's germline CDR1 is SGHRS and CDR2 YFSETQ. The CDR3 totals 15 residues.

The V call is TRBV6-2 or TRBV6-3, the J call TRBJ2-7; 8 bases agree with TRBD1. The CDR3 runs to 14 residues. Germline-derived CDR1 and CDR2 are MNHEY and SVGEGT. The trim removed 8 bases at V and 7 bases at J, leaving 13 bases unmatched. The CDR3, as DNA: TGTGCCAGCGTAACCGGGACAGGTTACAATGAGCAGTACTTC. Translating it yields CASVTGTGYNEQYF.

J is TRBJ1-2 and V is TRBV7-8; D gene ambiguous. There are 13 residues in the CDR3. Germline loops: CDR1 SGHVS, CDR2 FQNEAQ. V was shortened by 1 base and J by 6 bases, with 9 bases between the two germline ends. This chain's CDR3 is CASSLVSANGYTF. The CDR3 nucleotides are TGTGCCAGCAGCTTAGTTAGCGCCAATGGCTACACCTTC. The complete variable domain, with remaining parts taken from reference TRBV7-8 and TRBJ1-2, reads GAGVSQSPRYKVAKRGQDVALRCDPISGHVSLFWYQQALGQGPEFLTYFQNEAQLDKSGLPSDRFFAERPEGSVSTLKIQRTQQEDSAVYLCASSLVSANGYTFGSGTRLTVV.

Ten or more counts support this clonotype. The chain has TRBV28 and TRBJ1-6; possibly TRBD1 for D (5 bases). The CDR3 has 15 amino acids. The V end lost 3 bases, the J end lost 1 base, and 7 bases lay between the germline ends. The germline V gene encodes CDR1 MDHEN and CDR2 SYDVKM. The CDR3 DNA is TGTGCCAGCAGTTTCGGGGGGTCCTATAATTCACCCCTCCACTTT. Protein product: CASSFGGSYNSPLHF.

The gene calls are TRBV7-9 and TRBJ2-5; D unresolved. CDR1 and CDR2 (germline): SEHNR, FQNEAQ (reference sequence). V lost 5 bases to trimming and J lost 3 bases, with 13 bases between them. The CDR3 runs 14 residues. The CDR3: CASSVVTMEETQYF. DNA of the CDR3: TGTGCCAGCAGCGTAGTCACCATGGAAGAGACCCAGTACTTC.

The rearrangement uses TRBV4-1 and TRBJ1-1; no definite D call. The CDR3 covers 12 residues. Trimming took 5 bases from V and 4 from J, leaving 8 bases between them. Germline loops: CDR1 MGHRA, CDR2 YSYEKL. CDR3 sequence (DNA): TGCGCCAGCAGCGGAACGAGCACTGAAGCTTTCTTT. This gives the protein CASSGTSTEAFF.

The rearrangement joins TRBV5-1 to TRBJ2-1; D is possibly TRBD1 (6 bases). Germline V gives CDR1 SGHRS, CDR2 YFSETQ. This CDR3 comprises 18 residues. Trimming shortened V by 0 bases and J by 3 bases, and 19 bases separated the two germline ends. The CDR3 loop reads CASSLGLNPGTHYNEQFF. The CDR3 DNA follows: TGCGCCAGCAGCTTGGGCCTGAACCCCGGGACACACTACAATGAGCAGTTCTTC.

The gene calls are TRBV9 and TRBJ1-6; unclear D gene. The CDR3 totals 14 residues. The V gene's germline CDR1 is SGDLS and CDR2 YYNGEE. V lost 1 base, J lost 8 bases, and 10 bases lay in between. The CDR3 DNA is TGTGCCAGCAGCGTATTAGAAACCGATTCACCCCTCCACTTT. Translation: CASSVLETDSPLHF.

V gene TRBV20-1 combines with J gene TRBJ1-4, with TRBD1 matching over 8 bases. The germline CDR1 and CDR2 sequences are DFQATT and SNEGSKA (reference sequence). Trimming at V came to 3 bases and at J to 7 bases, leaving 10 bases not matched to a gene. The CDR3 runs 15 residues. CDR3 in DNA: TGCAGTGCTAGTAAACAGGGGGGTGAGACTGAAAAACTGTTTTTT. Translation gives CSASKQGGETEKLFF.

The chain employs TRBV4-1 and TRBJ2-4; D may be TRBD1 (6 bases). Germline V gene lookup returns CDR1 MGHRA and CDR2 YSYEKL. The CDR3 runs 17 residues. The ends were cut back, 0 bases at V and 0 bases at J, with 12 bases in the middle. CDR3 protein: CASSQETGTLAKNIQYF. CDR3 DNA sequence: TGCGCCAGCAGCCAAGAAACAGGGACCCTAGCCAAAAACATTCAGTACTTC.

This clonotype was counted between two and nine times. One end of the junction is discordant with germline, which a read error may explain. J is TRBJ2-1 and V is TRBV5-1; D could derive from TRBD1 or TRBD2 (6 bases each). Matching the DNA end better, TRBJ2-7 makes the J call doubtful. The CDR3 has 17 amino acids. Germline loops: CDR1 SGHRS, CDR2 YFSETQ. CDR3 region: CASNLDGGPASYNEQYF. As DNA, the CDR3 is TGCGCCAGCAACTTGGATGGGGGGCCTGCCTCCTACAATGAGCAGTACTTC.

This clonotype was recorded only once. The chain uses TRBV4-1 and TRBJ2-5; D gene uncertain. The germline gives CDR1 MGHRA, CDR2 YSYEKL. The CDR3 length is 13 residues. V was trimmed by 1 base and J by 7 bases, leaving 10 bases between them. CDR3: CASSQAPWGTQYF. The CDR3 coding sequence is TGCGCCAGCAGCCAAGCCCCGTGGGGGACCCAGTACTTC.

This chain links TRBV20-1 with TRBJ2-1, with 8 bases identical to TRBD2. CDR1 and CDR2 from the germline V gene are DFQATT and SNEGSKA (reference sequence). The CDR3 contains 14 residues. The V segment lost 5 bases and the J segment 9 bases; nucleotides outside the gene matches: 12. The CDR3 protein is CSARPGTRRGEQFF. CDR3 DNA: TGCAGTGCTCGACCCGGGACTAGACGCGGTGAGCAGTTCTTC.

The rearrangement uses TRBV7-2 and TRBJ2-3; perhaps TRBD2 as D (6 bases). The CDR3 runs to 14 residues. Germline V gene sequence: CDR1 SGHTA, CDR2 FQGNSA. Trimming stripped 5 bases from V and 4 bases from J, with 13 bases between. The CDR3 here is CASSQTGTADTQYF. The CDR3 DNA reads TGTGCCAGCAGCCAAACCGGGACTGCAGATACGCAGTATTTT.